The next 27 T cell receptor beta chains were all read from a single sample in a study of STAT5B mutations in CD4+ large granular lymphocyte leukemia (dated 2022 in TCRdb). Library creation used the immunoSEQ multiplex PCR assay. Not all clones reach the TCRdb copy of this immuneACCESS table, which keeps in-frame sequences only. Checked studies attribute under half of the gap to unresolved V genes and leave the rest unexplained. For this sample the table gives around 33,000 clones, of which roughly 88% were detected only once. The leading ten clones occupy roughly 0.98% of the sample. What was sequenced was CD4+ T cells from blood buffy coats. Receptors were obtained from a human donor in good health.

This chain uses TRBV27 with TRBJ2-7; perhaps TRBD1 as D (5 bases). The V gene lost 3 bases and the J gene lost 7 bases, with 16 bases spanning the gap. The CDR3 is made up of 14 amino acids. CDR1 MNHEY and CDR2 SMNVEV come from the germline V gene (reference sequence). CDR3 in amino acids: CASSFGQGAREQYF. CDR3 nucleotides: TGTGCCAGCAGTTTCGGGCAGGGCGCGCGGGAGCAGTACTTC.

V gene TRBV7-6 combines with J gene TRBJ2-7, with 12 bases aligning to TRBD2. Trimming at V came to 3 bases and at J to 3 bases, leaving 6 bases not matched to a gene. The CDR3 sequence is 16 residues long. The germline CDR1 and CDR2 sequences are SGHVS and FNYEAQ. The CDR3 loop reads CASSLASGGAVYEQYF. The CDR3 DNA reads as TGTGCCAGCAGCTTGGCTAGCGGGGGGGCGGTCTACGAGCAGTACTTC.

The genes are TRBV7-9 and TRBJ1-4, with 7 bases that match TRBD1. This CDR3 spans 14 amino acids. The germline CDR1 and CDR2 sequences are SEHNR and FQNEAQ (reference sequence). Trimming removed 4 bases from V and 7 bases from J; junction bases left unmatched: 6. CDR3 protein: CASSSPTGIEKLFF. The CDR3 DNA follows: TGTGCCAGCAGCTCTCCGACAGGGATTGAAAAACTGTTTTTT.

The chain has TRBV7-8 and TRBJ2-3; D perhaps matches TRBD2 (5 bases). CDR3 length: 14 residues. Germline assignment: CDR1 SGHVS and CDR2 FQNEAQ. The ends were cut back, 2 bases at V and 4 bases at J, with 10 bases in the middle. The CDR3 region has the DNA TGTGCCAGCAGCTTACGGTTTAGCGCAGATACGCAGTATTTT. Its protein is CASSLRFSADTQYF.

In regard to this clone: Relative to the germline gene, one junction end is altered; a read error may explain this. V usage is TRBV7-7 and J usage is TRBJ2-7, with D hard to call. The germline V gene has CDR1 SSHAT and CDR2 FNYEAQ (reference sequence). The CDR3 is 15 amino acids. CDR3 loop: CASSLRSSGPYEQYF. The CDR3 DNA follows: TGTGCTAGCAGCTTAAGGTCGTCTGGCCCCTACGAGCAGTACTTC.

This chain uses TRBV5-1 with TRBJ1-1; D is uncertain. Germline V gene lookup returns CDR1 SGHRS and CDR2 YFSETQ. The CDR3 is 15 amino acids. With 5 bases removed from V and 0 bases from J, the gap between germline ends came to 14 bases. As DNA, the CDR3 is TGCGCCAGCAGACGTCGGAGCCTCTTGAACACTGAAGCTTTCTTT. Its translation is CASRRRSLLNTEAFF. The whole variable domain, remainder taken from reference TRBV5-1 and TRBJ1-1, is KAGVTQTPRYLIKTRGQQVTLSCSPISGHRSVSWYQQTPGQGLQFLFEYFSETQRNKGNFPGRFSGRQFSNSRSEMNVSTLELGDSALYLCASRRRSLLNTEAFFGQGTRLTVV.

J is TRBJ2-3 and V is TRBV5-1; TRBD1 matches at 7 bases. This CDR3 is 15 amino acids long. CDR1 is SGHRS and CDR2 is YFSETQ in the germline V gene. V dropped 4 bases and J dropped 2; count of bases not matched to a gene: 7. The CDR3 spells CASSNRDSSTDTQYF. DNA for the CDR3: TGCGCCAGCAGCAACCGGGACAGCTCCACAGATACGCAGTATTTT.

The chain is built from TRBV7-7 and TRBJ1-3; no clear D. The CDR3 has 18 amino acids. Between the trimmed V and J ends, which lost 2 bases and 1 base, there was a span of 18 bases. Germline V gives CDR1 SSHAT, CDR2 FNYEAQ (reference sequence). The CDR3 DNA reads as TGTGCCAGCAGCTTATATCCTATGTCGGTCTATTCTGGAAACACCATATATTTT. As protein: CASSLYPMSVYSGNTIYF.

CDR3 loop: CASSWGGVNSPLHF. The CDR3 region has the DNA TGCGCCAGCAGCTGGGGAGGGGTTAATTCACCCCTCCACTTT. The chain employs TRBV4-3 and TRBJ1-6; TRBD1 is a possible D gene (5 bases). V was trimmed by 5 bases and J by 6 bases, leaving 11 bases between them. There are 14 residues in the CDR3. The germline gives CDR1 LGHNA, CDR2 YSLEER.

This clone appeared a single time. This rearrangement joins TRBV5-1 to TRBJ2-7; 9 nucleotides match TRBD1. This CDR3 spans 17 amino acids. The germline V gene encodes CDR1 SGHRS and CDR2 YFSETQ. Losses at the gene ends were 0 bases for V and 3 bases for J; bases not matched to a gene: 10. Written as DNA, the CDR3 is TGCGCCAGCAGCTTGGGTGGCGGACAGGGGCAAGGCTACGAGCAGTACTTC. This translates into CASSLGGGQGQGYEQYF.

The count of this clone is one. The V gene is TRBV6-5, the J gene TRBJ1-5, with D unresolved. With 5 bases removed from V and 1 base from J, the gap between germline ends came to 6 bases. The V gene's germline CDR1 is MNHEY and CDR2 SVGAGI. This CDR3 is 13 amino acids long. The DNA of the CDR3 is TGTGCCAGCAGTCAGGACAGCAATCAGCCCCAGCATTTT. Its translation is CASSQDSNQPQHF.

V is TRBV20-1 and J is TRBJ2-3, with D perhaps matching TRBD2 (6 bases). This CDR3 spans 11 amino acids. Germline values: CDR1 DFQATT, CDR2 SNEGSKA (reference sequence). The germline V and J ends were trimmed by 0 bases and 15 bases, with 13 bases remaining between them. This CDR3 reads CSARDSGADYF. For the CDR3, the DNA is TGCAGTGCTAGAGATAGCGGAGCTGATTATTTT.

The chain links TRBV27 to TRBJ1-1; D unresolved. Per the germline V gene, CDR1 is MNHEY and CDR2 is SMNVEV (reference sequence). The V and J ends lost 4 bases and 1 base respectively, with 7 bases between them. The CDR3 has 13 residues. The CDR3 region has the DNA TGTGCCAGCAGTTCATGGGAGAACACTGAAGCTTTCTTT. Residues: CASSSWENTEAFF.

This clone appeared a single time. The rearrangement links TRBV10-3 to TRBJ2-1, with D possibly being TRBD1 (6 bases). V dropped 10 bases and J dropped 5 bases, with 15 bases sitting between them. CDR3 length equals 13 residues. CDR1 and CDR2 from the germline V gene are ENHRY and SYGVKD. The CDR3 DNA reads TGTGCCACCCAACTGGGGGCGGACAATGAGCAGTTCTTC. Translated, it gives CATQLGADNEQFF.

This chain joins TRBV29-1 and TRBJ1-1, with D unresolved. Trimming pared 3 bases from V and 0 bases from J, leaving 11 bases between. There are 14 residues in the CDR3. Germline V gene sequence: CDR1 SQVTM, CDR2 ANQGSEA. The CDR3 here is CSVDSPEMNTEAFF. The DNA of the CDR3 is TGCAGCGTTGACTCTCCTGAAATGAACACTGAAGCTTTCTTT.

This sequence joins TRBV7-2 and TRBJ2-1, with 9 bases lining up with TRBD1. From germline, CDR1 is SGHTA and CDR2 FQGNSA. The CDR3 runs to 15 residues. V was pared by 4 bases and J by 8 bases, with 9 bases of the junction left unmatched. The CDR3 DNA sequence: TGTGCCAGCAGCTCCCAACCGGGACAGGGCGATGAGCAGTTCTTC. Translating it yields CASSSQPGQGDEQFF.

CDR3 nucleotide sequence: TGCGCCAGCGGGGCAGCCCCCGCGGGGGGCGAGCAGTACTTC. Protein product: CASGAAPAGGEQYF. The chain links TRBV4-3 to TRBJ2-7; TRBD2 matches at 8 bases. The CDR3 has 14 residues. CDR1 is LGHNA, CDR2 YSLEER, per germline. V shed 8 bases and J 6 bases; nucleotides not matched to a gene: 12.

The J gene is TRBJ2-5, the V gene TRBV7-8; tentative D call: TRBD1 (6 bases). Germline values: CDR1 SGHVS, CDR2 FQNEAQ. V was shortened by 4 bases and J by 2 bases, with 14 bases between the two germline ends. The CDR3 length is 15 residues. The CDR3 region is CASSSLRGIQETQYF. CDR3 nucleotides: TGTGCCAGCAGCTCGCTTAGGGGGATACAAGAGACCCAGTACTTC.

This clone was seen only once. The chain recombines TRBV9 with TRBJ1-3, with a possible D match to TRBD1 (6 bases). CDR3 length equals 15 residues. The V gene's germline CDR1 is SGDLS and CDR2 YYNGEE. V was cut by 3 bases and J by 2 bases, with 12 bases left in between. CDR3 residues: CASSDFRDTGNTIYF. In DNA, the CDR3 is TGTGCCAGCAGCGATTTTCGGGACACTGGAAACACCATATATTTT.

The chain is built from TRBV7-2 and TRBJ1-2, with 7 bases identical to TRBD1. The germline gives CDR1 SGHTA, CDR2 FQGNSA. The CDR3 runs to 12 residues. V lost 3 bases and J lost 8; bases outside the gene matches: 3. The CDR3 coding sequence is TGTGCCAGCAGCTTGATGGACAGGGGCTACACCTTC. Its translation: CASSLMDRGYTF.

The rearrangement joins TRBV27 to TRBJ1-2; TRBD1 matches at 9 bases. The CDR3 is 14 residues long. The germline V gene has CDR1 MNHEY and CDR2 SMNVEV (reference sequence). The V segment lost 5 bases and the J segment 4 bases; nucleotides outside the gene matches: 5. The CDR3 sequence: CASSPGDRAYGYTF. The CDR3 coding sequence is TGTGCCAGCAGTCCGGGGGACAGGGCCTATGGCTACACCTTC.

V gene TRBV25-1 combines with J gene TRBJ2-3, with 7 bases matching TRBD1. The CDR3 length is 17 residues. Germline V CDR1 and CDR2: MGHDK, SYGVNS. The J segment lost 0 bases and the V segment lost 7 bases, leaving 13 bases of the junction unmatched. The CDR3 DNA follows: TGTGCCAGCACCAGAACCATGGGACAGACGAGCACAGATACGCAGTATTTT. Translation gives CASTRTMGQTSTDTQYF.

The chain links TRBV11-2 to TRBJ1-1; 7 bases are shared with TRBD1. The J segment lost 3 bases and the V segment lost 2 bases, leaving 6 bases of the junction unmatched. The CDR3 runs to 15 residues. Looked up from germline, CDR1 is SGHAT and CDR2 is FQNNGV. The CDR3 region is CASSLRQGGDTEAFF. In DNA, the CDR3 is TGTGCCAGCAGCTTACGACAGGGAGGGGACACTGAAGCTTTCTTT.

The chain links TRBV30 to TRBJ1-5; 7 bases match TRBD1. CDR3 length: 13 amino acids. Germline V CDR1 and CDR2: GTSNPN, SVGIG (reference sequence). The trim removed 4 bases at V and 8 bases at J, leaving 8 bases unmatched. The CDR3 sequence: CAWTRQGDEPQHF. CDR3 DNA sequence: TGTGCCTGGACCCGACAGGGAGATGAGCCCCAGCATTTT. Together with reference TRBV30 and TRBJ1-5, the CDR3 gives the full variable domain: SQTIHQWPATLVQPVGSPLSLECTVEGTSNPNLYWYRQAAGRGLQLLFYSVGIGQISSEVPQNLSASRPQDRQFILSSKKLLLSDSGFYLCAWTRQGDEPQHFGDGTRLSIL.

The chain has TRBV2 and TRBJ1-5, with TRBD1 as a possible D gene (5 bases). Germline assignment: CDR1 SNHLY and CDR2 FYNNEI. The V end was cut by 5 bases, the J end by 7 bases, with 12 bases between. The CDR3 has 13 amino acids. The CDR3, as DNA: TGTGCCAGCAGTCTTCAGGGTAACCAGCCCCAGCATTTT. It translates to CASSLQGNQPQHF.

The chain employs TRBV27 and TRBJ1-5; 7 nucleotides match TRBD1. The CDR3 contains 16 residues. With V trimmed by 4 bases and J by 3 bases, 9 bases remained unmatched. Looked up from germline, CDR1 is MNHEY and CDR2 is SMNVEV (reference sequence). The CDR3 sequence is CASSSVIDRANQPQHF. CDR3 nucleotide sequence: TGTGCCAGCAGTTCCGTGATCGACAGGGCCAATCAGCCCCAGCATTTT.

This clone was detected once. The chain carries TRBV7-2 and TRBJ2-1, with D perhaps matching TRBD1 (6 bases). CDR3 length equals 15 residues. In germline, CDR1 is SGHTA, CDR2 FQGNSA. Deletions cut 2 bases from V and 10 bases from J, with 18 bases between. CDR3 DNA: TGTGCCAGCAGCTTATCCGGGACACCTAATCGGGAGCAGTTCTTC. It yields the protein CASSLSGTPNREQFF. Supplemented by reference TRBV7-2 and TRBJ2-1, the full variable domain reads GAGVSQSPSNKVTEKGKDVELRCDPISGHTALYWYRQSLGQGLEFLIYFQGNSAPDKSGLPSDRFSAERTGGSVSTLTIQRTQQEDSAVYLCASSLSGTPNREQFFGPGTRLTVL.